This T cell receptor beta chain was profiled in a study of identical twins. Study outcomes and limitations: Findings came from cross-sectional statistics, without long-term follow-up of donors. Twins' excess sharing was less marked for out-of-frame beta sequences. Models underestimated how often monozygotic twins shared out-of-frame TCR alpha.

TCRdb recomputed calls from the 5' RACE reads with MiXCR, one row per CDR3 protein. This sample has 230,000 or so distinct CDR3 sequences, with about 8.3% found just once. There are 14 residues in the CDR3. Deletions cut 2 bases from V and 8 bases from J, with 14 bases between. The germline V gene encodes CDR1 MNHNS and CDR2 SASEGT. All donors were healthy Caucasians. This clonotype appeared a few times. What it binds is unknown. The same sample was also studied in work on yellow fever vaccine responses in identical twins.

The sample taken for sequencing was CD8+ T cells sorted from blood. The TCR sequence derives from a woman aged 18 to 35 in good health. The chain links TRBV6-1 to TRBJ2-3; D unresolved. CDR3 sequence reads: CASSEPDPTLTQYF. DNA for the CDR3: TGTGCCAGCAGTGAACCCGACCCGACCCTTACGCAGTATTTT.